What follows are 18 T cell receptor beta chains derived from one specimen sequenced in a study of T cell responses to AZD1222 COVID-19 vaccine. The repertoire was sequenced with immunoSEQ multiplex PCR; TCRdb's copy has only in-frame clones and lacks some. This sample yields 150,000 to 180,000 clones, of which around 85% are seen a single time; roughly 5.8% belongs to the top ten. The starting material was peripheral blood, obtained on day 0 of MenACWY control vaccination. These receptors all come from an adult in good health.

This chain links TRBV5-1 with TRBJ1-2; a weak D match, TRBD1 (5 bases). Germline V gives CDR1 SGHRS, CDR2 YFSETQ. Between the trimmed V and J ends, which lost 0 bases and 6 bases, there was a span of 21 bases. This CDR3 has 17 residues. The CDR3 sequence: CASSLAEGRDGGHGYTF. The CDR3 bases are TGCGCCAGCAGCTTGGCCGAAGGCAGGGACGGAGGTCATGGCTACACCTTC.

V usage is TRBV7-6 and J usage is TRBJ2-5; D is perhaps TRBD2 (5 bases). This CDR3 has 14 residues. The V gene's germline CDR1 is SGHVS and CDR2 FNYEAQ. V lost 8 bases and J 4 bases, leaving 17 bases between the germline ends. This CDR3 reads CASGIEGGGETQYF. CDR3 DNA sequence: TGTGCCAGCGGGATTGAGGGCGGAGGAGAGACCCAGTACTTC.

The chain is built from TRBV19 and TRBJ2-3; no reliable D call. CDR1 is LNHDA, CDR2 SQIVND, per germline (reference sequence). Trimming took 3 bases from V and 6 from J, leaving 4 bases between them. The CDR3 has 11 residues. CDR3 nucleotides: TGTGCCAGTAGTATCAGGGATACGCAGTATTTT. As protein: CASSIRDTQYF. Full variable domain (missing parts from reference TRBV19 and TRBJ2-3): DGGITQSPKYLFRKEGQNVTLSCEQNLNHDAMYWYRQDPGQGLRLIYYSQIVNDFQKGDIAEGYSVSREKKESFPLTVTSAQKNPTAFYLCASSIRDTQYFGPGTRLTVL.

The chain employs TRBV6-4 and TRBJ2-3; 9 nucleotides agree with TRBD1. The CDR3 consists of 15 residues. The V and J ends lost 2 bases and 0 bases, in that order; junction bases with no gene match: 0. Germline CDR1 reads MRHNA; CDR2 reads SNTAGT. CDR3 in DNA: TGTGCCAGCAGTGACGGGACAGGGAGCACAGATACGCAGTATTTT. Its protein product is CASSDGTGSTDTQYF.

The chain couples TRBV18 to TRBJ1-5; D is uncertain. The CDR3 has 12 amino acids. Germline assignment: CDR1 KGHSH and CDR2 LQKENI. Trimming shortened V by 4 bases and J by 9 bases, and 10 bases separated the two germline ends. CDR3 sequence: CASSLEVGPQHF. DNA of the CDR3: TGTGCCAGCTCACTCGAGGTAGGGCCCCAGCATTTT.

The chain is built from TRBV5-5 and TRBJ1-1; the D gene is possibly TRBD1 (6 bases). The germline V gene has CDR1 SGHKS and CDR2 YYEKEE (reference sequence). This CDR3 has 16 amino acids. Trimming shortened V by 1 base and J by 8 bases, and 21 bases separated the two germline ends. The CDR3 region is CASSLSAAGAYGEAFF. The CDR3 bases are TGTGCCAGCAGCTTGTCCGCGGCAGGGGCCTATGGGGAAGCTTTCTTT.

V usage is TRBV19 and J usage is TRBJ2-3; 9 bases fit TRBD1. Germline V CDR1 and CDR2: LNHDA, SQIVND (reference sequence). With V trimmed by 3 bases and J by 4 bases, 8 bases remained unmatched. CDR3 length: 16 amino acids. This chain's CDR3 is CASSIFIQGAADTQYF. CDR3 nucleotides: TGTGCCAGTAGTATCTTTATACAGGGGGCGGCAGATACGCAGTATTTT. Full variable domain (missing parts from reference TRBV19 and TRBJ2-3): DGGITQSPKYLFRKEGQNVTLSCEQNLNHDAMYWYRQDPGQGLRLIYYSQIVNDFQKGDIAEGYSVSREKKESFPLTVTSAQKNPTAFYLCASSIFIQGAADTQYFGPGTRLTVL.

V gene TRBV5-1 combines with J gene TRBJ1-2; tentative D call: TRBD1 (5 bases). The CDR3 contains 13 residues. CDR1 and CDR2 (germline): SGHRS, YFSETQ. The V and J ends lost 0 bases and 6 bases respectively, with 9 bases between them. The CDR3 region has the DNA TGCGCCAGCAGCTTGGCCGGGGGAAATGGCTACACCTTC. It encodes CASSLAGGNGYTF.

V usage is TRBV5-4 and J usage is TRBJ1-3, with unresolved D. V lost 0 bases and J lost 0, with 10 bases in between. The CDR3 runs to 16 residues. CDR1 is SGHNT, CDR2 YYREEE, per germline (reference sequence). Written as DNA, the CDR3 is TGTGCCAGCAGCTTGGCCGGCAGAAACTCTGGAAACACCATATATTTT. It encodes CASSLAGRNSGNTIYF.

The chain combines TRBV20-1 with TRBJ1-6; no firm D call. From germline, CDR1 is DFQATT and CDR2 SNEGSKA (reference sequence). CDR3 length: 11 residues. Trimming cost V 1 base and J 18 bases, with 13 bases left between them. Here the CDR3 DNA reads TGCAGTGCTAGAGGTCAAAGCACGGGCCACTTT. Translation gives CSARGQSTGHF.

This chain joins TRBV7-3 and TRBJ2-7, with TRBD2 identical over 9 bases. CDR1 is SGHTA, CDR2 FQGTGA, per germline. CDR3 size: 16 residues. Losses at the gene ends were 5 bases for V and 2 bases for J; bases not matched to a gene: 10. The CDR3 DNA reads as TGTGCCAGCAGCCCAAGGGCTAGCGGGAATACCTACGAGCAGTACTTC. This gives the protein CASSPRASGNTYEQYF.

V gene TRBV5-6 combines with J gene TRBJ2-6; a possible D gene is TRBD1 (5 bases). This CDR3 spans 17 amino acids. Trimming cost V 3 bases and J 0 bases, with 13 bases left between them. The germline CDR1 and CDR2 sequences are SGHDT and YYEEEE. The CDR3 is CASSSLQVLSGANVLTF. The CDR3 region has the DNA TGTGCCAGCAGCTCGCTACAGGTTCTCTCTGGGGCCAACGTCCTGACTTTC. Complete variable domain (other parts from reference TRBV5-6 and TRBJ2-6): DAGVTQSPTHLIKTRGQQVTLRCSPKSGHDTVSWYQQALGQGPQFIFQYYEEEERQRGNFPDRFSGHQFPNYSSELNVNALLLGDSALYLCASSSLQVLSGANVLTFGAGSRLTVL.

This chain joins TRBV9 and TRBJ2-3, with a tentative D call TRBD2 (5 bases). The CDR3 is made up of 17 amino acids. Trimming took off 0 bases at V and 0 bases at J, with 14 bases between the two ends. Looked up from germline, CDR1 is SGDLS and CDR2 is YYNGEE. This CDR3 is CASSVGTVALSTDTQYF. DNA for the CDR3: TGTGCCAGCAGCGTAGGAACGGTAGCGCTCAGCACAGATACGCAGTATTTT.

The rearrangement uses TRBV5-6 and TRBJ1-6, with no clear D. V was shortened by 4 bases and J by 4 bases, with 9 bases between the two germline ends. The CDR3 is 14 residues long. The germline CDR1 and CDR2 sequences are SGHDT and YYEEEE. CDR3: CASSDWDYNSPLHF. CDR3 DNA sequence: TGTGCCAGCAGCGATTGGGATTATAATTCACCCCTCCACTTT.

The chain employs TRBV6-1 and TRBJ1-5; D uncertain. The germline V gene has CDR1 MNHNS and CDR2 SASEGT. The CDR3 has 19 amino acids. Between the trimmed V and J ends, which lost 0 bases and 2 bases, there was a span of 20 bases. The chain's CDR3 is CASSEALAGFAVGNQPQHF. DNA of the CDR3: TGTGCCAGCAGTGAAGCGCTTGCGGGGTTCGCGGTAGGCAATCAGCCCCAGCATTTT.

This clone has only one observation. The rearrangement joins TRBV18 to TRBJ1-1; TRBD1 might be the D (5 bases). Germline V gene lookup returns CDR1 KGHSH and CDR2 LQKENI. V lost 0 bases to trimming and J lost 6 bases, with 14 bases between them. CDR3 length: 15 residues. The CDR3 DNA reads TGTGCCAGCTCACCACCAAGCGGACGGGGCTCTGAAGCTTTCTTT. Translation gives CASSPPSGRGSEAFF.

The chain employs TRBV29-1 and TRBJ2-2; D is perhaps TRBD2 (6 bases). The CDR3 contains 14 residues. Deletions cut 6 bases from V and 1 base from J, with 12 bases between. Germline assignment: CDR1 SQVTM and CDR2 ANQGSEA. CDR3 loop: CSVLTSVNTGELFF. In DNA, the CDR3 is TGCAGCGTCCTGACTAGTGTGAACACCGGGGAGCTGTTTTTT.

The chain combines TRBV2 with TRBJ1-5, with D maybe TRBD1 (5 bases). Deletions cut 3 bases from V and 2 bases from J, with 14 bases between. Germline values: CDR1 SNHLY, CDR2 FYNNEI. This CDR3 spans 16 amino acids. The CDR3 DNA sequence: TGTGCCAGCAGTGAGTGGAGGGGATCGGGCAATCAGCCCCAGCATTTT. As protein: CASSEWRGSGNQPQHF.